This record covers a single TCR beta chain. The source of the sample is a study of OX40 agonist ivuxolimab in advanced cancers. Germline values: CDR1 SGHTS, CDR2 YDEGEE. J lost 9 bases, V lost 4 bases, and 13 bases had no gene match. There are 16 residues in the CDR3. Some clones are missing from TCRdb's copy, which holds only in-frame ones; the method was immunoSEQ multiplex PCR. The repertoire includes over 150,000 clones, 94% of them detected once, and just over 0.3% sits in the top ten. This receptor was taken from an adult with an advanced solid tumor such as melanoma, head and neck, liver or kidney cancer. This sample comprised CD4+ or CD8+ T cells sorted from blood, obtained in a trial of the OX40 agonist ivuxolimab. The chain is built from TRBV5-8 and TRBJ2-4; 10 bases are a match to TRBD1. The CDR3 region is CASSILLSGTGVIQYF. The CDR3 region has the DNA TGTGCCAGCAGCATACTCCTATCCGGGACAGGGGTCATTCAGTACTTC.